This TCR beta chain was profiled in a study of blood T cell repertoires in COVID-19. The overall study: Samples came from the United States, Italy and Spain, spanning acute and convalescent COVID-19. From T cells, B-cell-depleted T cells, or PBMCs came the material, which was cDNA or gDNA.

As handled by the study authors: By means of reference gene primer amplification, nucleated cell counts were estimated. Assay used: immunoSEQ multiplex PCR; TCRdb lists only in-frame clones, some missing. V and J calls and clone size are as listed in that table; D and trimming were resolved from the DNA. The data hold 400,000 or so clones, with 89% observed a single time. Per germline, CDR1 MRHNA and CDR2 SNTAGT. The trim removed 4 bases at V and 0 bases at J, leaving 9 bases unmatched. The CDR3 is 18 amino acids. This sequence originates from a woman in her thirties or forties with COVID-19, enrolled during active disease. The sequenced sample was peripheral blood. The chain has TRBV6-4 and TRBJ2-6; 7 bases are a match to TRBD1. The CDR3 sequence: CASSGSTGTSSGANVLTF. CDR3 DNA: TGTGCCAGCAGTGGCTCGACAGGGACCAGCTCTGGGGCCAACGTCCTGACTTTC.